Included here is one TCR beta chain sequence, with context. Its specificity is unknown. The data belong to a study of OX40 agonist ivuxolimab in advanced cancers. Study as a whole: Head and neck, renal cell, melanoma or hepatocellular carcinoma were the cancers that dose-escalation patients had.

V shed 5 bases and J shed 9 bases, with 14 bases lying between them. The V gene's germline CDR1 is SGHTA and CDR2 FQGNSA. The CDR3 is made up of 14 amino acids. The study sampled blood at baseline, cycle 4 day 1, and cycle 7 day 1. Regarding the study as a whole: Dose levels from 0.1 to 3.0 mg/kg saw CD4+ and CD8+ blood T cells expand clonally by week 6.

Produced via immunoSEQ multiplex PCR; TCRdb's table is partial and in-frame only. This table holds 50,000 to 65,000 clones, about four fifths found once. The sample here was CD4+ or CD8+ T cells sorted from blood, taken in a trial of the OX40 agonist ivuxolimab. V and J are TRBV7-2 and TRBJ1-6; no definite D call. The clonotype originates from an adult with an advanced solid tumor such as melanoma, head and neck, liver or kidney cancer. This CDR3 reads CASSRPHRSSPLHF. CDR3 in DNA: TGTGCCAGCAGCCGCCCACACAGAAGTTCACCCCTCCACTTT.